The 14 T cell receptor beta chains listed next were all sequenced from one sample in a study of blood T cell repertoires in COVID-19. Sequenced by immunoSEQ multiplex PCR; TCRdb stores in-frame clones only, minus some. Of 95,000 to 150,000 clones listed, about 90% are singletons. Sample: peripheral blood. The receptors here all came from a woman in her fifties or sixties with COVID-19, enrolled during active disease.

This clone appeared a single time. This sequence joins TRBV7-9 and TRBJ1-1; D uncertain. Germline-derived CDR1 and CDR2 are SEHNR and FQNEAQ (reference sequence). The CDR3 has 14 amino acids. V gave up 2 bases and J gave up 1 base, with 8 bases separating them. CDR3 sequence (DNA): TGTGCCAGCAGCTTATTCCCAGAGAACACTGAAGCTTTCTTT. It translates to CASSLFPENTEAFF.

This clone was recorded a few times. The chain has TRBV6-1 and TRBJ2-2; D not certain. With 1 base removed from V and 4 bases from J, the gap between germline ends came to 13 bases. Germline V lookup: CDR1 MNHNS, CDR2 SASEGT. CDR3 length: 16 residues. The CDR3 DNA sequence: TGTGCCAGCAGTGAAGGGGCTGATAACCCCACCGGGGAGCTGTTTTTT. Translation gives CASSEGADNPTGELFF.

This clone was picked up a small number of times. This chain links TRBV7-9 with TRBJ1-1; tentatively, D is TRBD1 (5 bases). CDR1 SEHNR and CDR2 FQNEAQ come from the germline V gene (reference sequence). CDR3 length equals 14 residues. Trimming took off 5 bases at V and 3 bases at J, with 13 bases between the two ends. The DNA for the CDR3 is TGTGCCAGCAGCCAGCCTTGGGGGGACACTGAAGCTTTCTTT. It is translated as CASSQPWGDTEAFF.

The chain couples TRBV24-1 to TRBJ2-7; 7 bases agree with TRBD1. In germline, CDR1 is KGHDR, CDR2 SFDVKD. The CDR3 consists of 13 residues. V was clipped by 4 bases and J by 3 bases; unmatched bases: 2. The CDR3 region has the DNA TGTGCCACCAGTGACCGGGACAGCTACGAGCAGTACTTC. It specifies CATSDRDSYEQYF.

The J gene is TRBJ2-7, the V gene TRBV20-1, with D maybe TRBD1 (5 bases). The germline CDR1 and CDR2 sequences are DFQATT and SNEGSKA (reference sequence). V was clipped by 3 bases and J by 3 bases, with 12 bases between them. CDR3 size: 13 residues. CDR3 protein: CSASSRVVYEQYF. The CDR3 DNA follows: TGCAGTGCTAGTTCCAGGGTGGTCTACGAGCAGTACTTC.

This clone was observed a single time. This sequence joins TRBV7-8 and TRBJ1-2; 8 nucleotides line up with TRBD1. V gave up 5 bases and J gave up 6 bases; unmatched junction bases: 11. The CDR3 loop spans 15 amino acids. Germline CDR1 SGHVS, CDR2 FQNEAQ. This chain's CDR3 is CASSADRGEYHGYTF. CDR3 in DNA: TGTGCCAGCAGCGCAGACAGGGGAGAGTATCATGGCTACACCTTC.

This chain connects TRBV6-5 to TRBJ1-6; 7 bases align to TRBD1. Germline values: CDR1 MNHEY, CDR2 SVGAGI. CDR3 length: 13 residues. The V gene end was trimmed by 6 bases and the J gene end by 8 bases; junction bases not matched to a gene: 4. CDR3 sequence reads: CASRDRIDSPLHF. The CDR3 DNA reads as TGTGCCAGCAGGGACAGGATTGATTCACCCCTCCACTTT.

The V gene is TRBV9, the J gene TRBJ1-1; 7 positions agree with TRBD1. V shed 2 bases, J shed 2 bases, and the junction held 6 bases outside the gene matches. The CDR3 spans 15 residues. The germline V gene has CDR1 SGDLS and CDR2 YYNGEE. This CDR3 is CASSVGDRANTEAFF. CDR3 sequence (DNA): TGTGCCAGCAGCGTGGGGGACAGAGCCAACACTGAAGCTTTCTTT.

The chain is built from TRBV4-1 and TRBJ2-3, with a possible D match to TRBD1 (5 bases). Trimming stripped 0 bases from V and 1 base from J, with 14 bases between. CDR1 MGHRA and CDR2 YSYEKL come from the germline V gene. This CDR3 spans 17 amino acids. As DNA, the CDR3 is TGCGCCAGCAGCCAAGATTTTACAGGAATTGGCACAGATACGCAGTATTTT. It translates to CASSQDFTGIGTDTQYF.

The rearrangement links TRBV5-1 to TRBJ2-7; tentative D call: TRBD1 (6 bases). From germline, CDR1 is SGHRS and CDR2 YFSETQ. V shed 0 bases and J shed 1 base, with 11 bases lying between them. The CDR3 extends over 15 amino acids. As DNA, the CDR3 is TGCGCCAGCAGCTTGGCCCAGGGGCTTTCCTACGAGCAGTACTTC. This translates into CASSLAQGLSYEQYF.

The V call is TRBV9, the J call TRBJ2-1; D is ambiguous. The CDR3 has 12 amino acids. V was shortened by 3 bases and J by 10 bases, with 11 bases between the two germline ends. The germline V gene encodes CDR1 SGDLS and CDR2 YYNGEE. The CDR3 reads CASSGGPGEQFF. CDR3 bases: TGTGCCAGCAGCGGAGGCCCCGGGGAGCAGTTCTTC.

In DNA form, the CDR3 reads TGTGCCAGTAGTCGGACTAGCGGGGGGGCAGCTGATACGCAGTATTTT. Its protein product is CASSRTSGGAADTQYF. This chain joins TRBV19 and TRBJ2-3, with TRBD2 matching 15 bases. With 5 bases clipped from V and 6 bases from J, the junction kept 6 bases outside the gene matches. CDR1 LNHDA and CDR2 SQIVND come from the germline V gene (reference sequence). The CDR3 is 16 residues long.

This chain links TRBV10-3 with TRBJ1-2; the D is unclear. V gave up 6 bases and J gave up 4 bases, with 24 bases separating them. Germline values: CDR1 ENHRY, CDR2 SYGVKD. CDR3 length: 17 residues. The CDR3 DNA reads TGTGCCATCAGGGTTGCGGGTTCTTCCCGCGGTATCTATGGCTACACCTTC. Encoded protein: CAIRVAGSSRGIYGYTF.

The chain is built from TRBV2 and TRBJ1-2, with D possibly TRBD1 on 5 matching bases. Germline V CDR1 and CDR2: SNHLY, FYNNEI. CDR3 length: 16 amino acids. Trimming cost V 4 bases and J 0 bases, with 15 bases left between them. The CDR3 reads CASSAGTLDTNYGYTF. The CDR3 DNA is TGTGCCAGCAGTGCGGGGACTCTGGACACTAACTATGGCTACACCTTC.